This T cell receptor beta chain was recorded in a study of T-cell memory formation after mild COVID-19 (dated by TCRdb to about 2021). General notes on the study: TCR sequence clusters from the two donors were found to be largely donor specific. In two donors, T-cell clones that expanded and contracted after mild COVID-19 were followed by sequencing TCRalpha and TCRbeta repertoires longitudinally. The cohort was made up of two young adult volunteers, one female and one male, who were previously healthy. Broader findings and caveats from the paper: Contracting CD4+ clones appeared mostly in the CM and EM memory subsets, whereas CD8+ clones were enriched in EMRA. Only two mild cases were covered by the study, and larger cohorts that include severe cases with pre-infection samples were considered necessary. Whether the second-wave clones peaking on day 37 were SARS-CoV-2 specific was not confirmed. Balanced CD4/CD8 phenotypes were observed for clones contracting from day 15 to 85, whereas a bias towards CD4+ was observed for a second wave of clones expanding from day 15 to 37. Some responding clones were detected in pre-infection memory, which suggested that pre-existing cross-reactive memory T cells had joined the SARS-CoV-2 response.

TCRdb names Illumina NovaSeq 6000 as the instrument used. TCRalpha and TCRbeta cDNA libraries were built by 5'RACE with constant-segment primers, adding sample barcodes and unique molecular identifiers. RNA was extracted from every sample with Trizol reagent. Amplification of the libraries took two PCR steps, and the second step added a second sample barcode plus Illumina TruSeq adapters. The libraries were sequenced on an Illumina NovaSeq using 2 x 150 bp paired-end reads. For the original study's pipeline: The reads were demultiplexed and collapsed into UMI-guided consensus sequences using migec v1.2.7. Using mixcr v2.1.11, UMI consensuses were aligned to TRA and TRB V and J templates and then assembled into clonotypes. Expanded or contracted clonotypes were those called significant by both edgeR and NoisET, with noise models trained on biological replicates. For edgeR calls, a false discovery rate-adjusted p below 0.01 and a log2 fold-change threshold of 1 were applied. As an exploratory analysis of dynamics, PCA with hierarchical clustering was applied to max-normalized trajectories of the 1000 most abundant clonotypes. Each responding clone was given a CD4 or CD8 phenotype based on the CD4+ and CD8+ repertoires, which had been sequenced separately. TCRdb reran the public reads through fastp at Q25 and MiXCR, keeping productive beta chains. Entries that share a CDR3 protein sequence are merged under the most common genes and DNA. TCRdb's processing, not the authors' own work, is the source of the V and J calls. In all, the sample holds about 540,000 distinct CDR3 sequences, and roughly 21% of those were seen once. Jointly, the top ten make up roughly an eighth of the sample.

This clonotype was seen a few times. Its antigen remains unidentified. No much larger clonotype is one base removed from it; base qualities were not supplied. In the germline V gene, CDR1 corresponds to SGDLS and CDR2 to YYNGEE. The CDR3 measures 19 amino acids from cysteine to phenylalanine. The kept DNA is CDR3 alone, 57 bases in frame from the first base. The trim is 0 bases for V and 1 base for J, with a gap of 22 bases between the germline ends. Ficoll-Paque density gradient centrifugation was the method used to isolate PBMCs. Recombination connected TRBV9 to TRBJ1-1; possibly the D gene is TRBD1, per 5 matching bases. This TCR was sampled from an adult woman who had mild COVID-19 (a few samples of this study predate the infection). The sample titles of this study are shuffled in the database, so cell type and time point are left out; the donor was told from shared clones. Material for sequencing was PBMCs or a T cell subset sorted from them (not recorded which). Here is the DNA: TGTGCCAGCAGCGTAGGAGGCACGGGGGATTGGGGTAAGAACACTGAAGCTTTCTTT. Protein translation: CASSVGGTGDWGKNTEAFF.